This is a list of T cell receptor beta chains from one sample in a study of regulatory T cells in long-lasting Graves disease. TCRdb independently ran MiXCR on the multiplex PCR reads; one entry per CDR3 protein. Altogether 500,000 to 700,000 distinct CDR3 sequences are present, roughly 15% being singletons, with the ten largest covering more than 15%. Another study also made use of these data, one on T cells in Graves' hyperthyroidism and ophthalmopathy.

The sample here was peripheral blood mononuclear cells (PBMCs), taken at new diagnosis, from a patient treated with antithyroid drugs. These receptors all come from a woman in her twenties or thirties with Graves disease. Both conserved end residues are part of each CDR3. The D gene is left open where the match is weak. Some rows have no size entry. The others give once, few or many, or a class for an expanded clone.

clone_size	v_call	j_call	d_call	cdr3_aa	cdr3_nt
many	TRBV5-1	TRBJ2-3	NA	CASSLERITDTQYF	TGCGCCAGCAGCTTGGAACGGATAACAGATACGCAGTATTTT
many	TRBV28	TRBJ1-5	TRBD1	CATFTGQGGGQPQHF	TGTGCCACCTTCACCGGGCAGGGGGGTGGTCAGCCCCAGCATTTT
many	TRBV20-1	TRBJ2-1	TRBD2	CSARIGLARGDNEQFF	TGCAGTGCTAGAATAGGTCTAGCCCGGGGGGACAATGAGCAGTTCTTC
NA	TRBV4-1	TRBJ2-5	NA	CASSHEGGIPGTQYF	TGCGCCAGCAGCCATGAGGGGGGCATCCCGGGGACCCAGTACTTC
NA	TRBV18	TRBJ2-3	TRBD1	CASSPTTVQGAKDTQYF	TGTGCCAGCTCACCGACGACGGTCCAGGGGGCTAAGGATACGCAGTATTTT
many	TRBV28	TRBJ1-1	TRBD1	CASTGTGRSEAFF	TGTGCCAGCACCGGGACAGGGCGGTCTGAAGCTTTCTTT
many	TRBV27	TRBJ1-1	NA	CASSPLIQGVNTEAFF	TGTGCCAGCAGTCCGCTGATACAGGGAGTGAACACTGAAGCTTTCTTT
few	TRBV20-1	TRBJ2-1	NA	CSAKEGTVYNEQFF	TGCAGTGCAAAAGAGGGTACGGTCTACAATGAGCAGTTCTTC
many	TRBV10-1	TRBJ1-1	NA	CASSEWPGAGTEAFF	TGCGCCAGCAGTGAGTGGCCAGGGGCCGGCACTGAAGCTTTCTTT
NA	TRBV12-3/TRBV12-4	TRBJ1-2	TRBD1	CASVPGQGRAYGYTF	TGTGCCAGCGTTCCGGGACAGGGACGCGCCTATGGCTACACCTTC
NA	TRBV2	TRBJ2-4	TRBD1	CASIVVPGTGLFF	TGTGCCAGCATCGTCGTTCCCGGGACAGGCCTTTTCTTC
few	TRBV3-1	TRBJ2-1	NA	CASSQTGSFIRFF	TGTGCCAGCAGCCAAACCGGCTCCTTTATTCGGTTCTTC
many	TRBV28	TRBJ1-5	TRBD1	CASSRQGLSNQPQHF	TGTGCCAGCAGCCGACAGGGACTTAGCAATCAGCCCCAGCATTTT
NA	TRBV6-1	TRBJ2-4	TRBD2	CARTRLFSSGRARDIQYF	TGTGCCAGAACCCGGTTATTTTCTAGCGGGAGGGCCAGAGACATTCAGTACTTC
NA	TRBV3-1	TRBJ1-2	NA	CASSQDLGDGYTF	TGTGCCAGCAGCCAAGATCTGGGGGATGGCTACACCTTC
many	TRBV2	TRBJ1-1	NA	CASRGPKEKAFF	TGTGCCAGCAGGGGACCAAAAGAGAAAGCTTTCTTT
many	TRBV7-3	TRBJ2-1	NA	CASSYEPGLGNEQFF	TGTGCCAGCAGCTATGAACCCGGGTTGGGCAATGAGCAGTTCTTC
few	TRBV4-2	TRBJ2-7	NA	CASSQDLGSNYEQYF	TGTGCCAGCAGCCAAGATTTGGGGTCTAATTACGAGCAGTACTTC
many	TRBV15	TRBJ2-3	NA	CATSRVPGSTDTQYF	TGTGCCACCAGCAGAGTGCCTGGAAGCACAGATACGCAGTATTTT
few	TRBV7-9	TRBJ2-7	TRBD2	CASSPAGGEYAEQYF	TGTGCCAGCAGCCCCGCGGGGGGAGAGTACGCCGAGCAGTACTTC
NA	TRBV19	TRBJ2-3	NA	CASSGSPDTQYF	TGTGCCAGTAGTGGTAGCCCAGATACGCAGTATTTT
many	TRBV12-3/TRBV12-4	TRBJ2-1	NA	CASSRELNEQFF	TGTGCCAGCAGCCGGGAGTTAAATGAGCAGTTCTTC
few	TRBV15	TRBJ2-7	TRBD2	CATSRDEGFWGLGEQYF	TGTGCCACCAGCAGAGATGAAGGATTTTGGGGACTAGGCGAGCAGTACTTC
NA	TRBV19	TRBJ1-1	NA	CASRDGEVNTEAFF	TGTGCCAGTAGAGATGGGGAGGTGAACACTGAAGCTTTCTTT
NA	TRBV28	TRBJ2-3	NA	CASSLFAGGTDTQYF	TGTGCCAGCAGTTTATTTGCAGGGGGCACAGATACGCAGTATTTT
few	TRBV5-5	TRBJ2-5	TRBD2	CASSELTSGRLETQYF	TGTGCCAGCAGCGAATTGACTAGCGGGAGATTGGAGACCCAGTACTTC
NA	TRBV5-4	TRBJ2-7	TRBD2	CASSSGGLAGGATYEQYF	TGTGCCAGCAGCTCCGGGGGACTAGCGGGAGGAGCTACCTACGAGCAGTACTTC
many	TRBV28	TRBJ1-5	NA	CASSPPRTGLSNQPQHF	TGTGCCAGCAGTCCCCCCCGAACAGGGTTAAGCAATCAGCCCCAGCATTTT
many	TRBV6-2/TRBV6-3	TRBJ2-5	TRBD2	CASSFTGTRSETQYF	TGTGCCAGCAGCTTTACCGGGACTAGGTCAGAGACCCAGTACTTC
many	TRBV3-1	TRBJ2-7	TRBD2	CASSPRLAFDEQYF	TGTGCCAGCAGCCCCCGACTAGCGTTCGACGAGCAGTACTTC
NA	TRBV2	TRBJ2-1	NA	CASSGGAGWNEQFF	TGTGCCAGCAGCGGCGGGGCGGGGTGGAATGAGCAGTTCTTC
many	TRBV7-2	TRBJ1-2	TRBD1	CASSWRDSRLYGYTF	TGTGCCAGCAGCTGGAGGGACAGTAGGTTGTATGGCTACACCTTC
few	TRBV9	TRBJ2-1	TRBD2	CASSVGSGRNVNEQFF	TGTGCCAGCAGCGTGGGTAGCGGGAGGAATGTAAATGAGCAGTTCTTC